The present entry profiles one T cell receptor beta chain with its context. What it binds is unknown. This CDR3 region has 15 residues. The ends were cut back, 6 bases at V and 6 bases at J, with 23 bases in the middle. Germline values: CDR1 SQVTM, CDR2 ANQGSEA. This sample was taken from a study of PD-1 blockade in mismatch repair-deficient tumors. PCR or immunohistochemistry showed mismatch repair deficiency in every enrolled patient. TCR sequencing covered a few patients who responded to pembrolizumab. Method: immunoSEQ multiplex PCR; TCRdb's copy keeps in-frame clones and lacks some. The sample contains about 120,000 clones, 88% of which appear only once. General study findings and limits: Tumor-resident clones, often absent from pretreatment blood, expanded after pembrolizumab and then contracted.

The TCR sequence derives from an adult with mismatch repair-deficient cancer. Specimen: peripheral blood, collected approximately 69 weeks after starting pembrolizumab. The chain links TRBV29-1 to TRBJ2-5; tentatively, D is TRBD1 (6 bases). CDR3 region: CSVVPSNRVEKTQYF. In DNA, the CDR3 is TGCAGCGTCGTCCCGAGTAACAGGGTTGAGAAGACCCAGTACTTC.